Below, 3 T cell receptor beta chains from the same sample are listed, as sequenced in a study of blood T cell repertoires in COVID-19. Generated by immunoSEQ multiplex PCR, the TCRdb table keeps only in-frame clones and is missing some. The table lists 330,000 or so clones, 88% of them singletons. The specimen sequenced was PBMCs or T cells enriched from blood (not recorded which). Source of these receptors: a man in his thirties or forties who had recovered from COVID-19.

The chain links TRBV7-2 to TRBJ1-6, with D possibly TRBD1 on 5 matching bases. Germline V gene sequence: CDR1 SGHTA, CDR2 FQGNSA. The CDR3 is 16 amino acids. V lost 5 bases, J lost 2 bases, and 13 bases lay in between. The DNA of the CDR3 is TGTGCCAGCAGCCTTCGACAGTATCCCTATAATTCACCCCTCCACTTT. Its translation is CASSLRQYPYNSPLHF.

This chain uses TRBV6-5 with TRBJ2-7; D is undetermined. Germline values: CDR1 MNHEY, CDR2 SVGAGI. Trimming stripped 3 bases from V and 2 bases from J, with 11 bases between. The CDR3 sequence is 14 residues long. The CDR3, as DNA: TGTGCCAGCAGTTATGGGCTGAAAACCTACGAGCAGTACTTC. It encodes CASSYGLKTYEQYF.

The CDR3 reads CASNGTGGAYEQYF. The CDR3, as DNA: TGTGCCAGCAATGGGACAGGAGGGGCCTACGAGCAGTACTTC. The chain has TRBV21-1 and TRBJ2-7; the D segment call TRBD1 is taken from the table without a DNA check. TRBV21-1 is a pseudogene locus. This CDR3 has 14 residues.